This entry features one T cell receptor (beta chain) sequence. Antigen unknown. The V segment lost 0 bases and the J segment 4 bases; nucleotides outside the gene matches: 2. The CDR3 runs 14 residues. The germline gives CDR1 LGHNA, CDR2 YSLEER. The entry originates in a study of cytomegalovirus exposure and HLA in healthy donors. Overall study results and limits: Reports showed the classifier diagnosing cytomegalovirus status with high specificity and sensitivity. Reportedly, HLA-A and HLA-B alleles of most subjects were accurately predicted from TCR beta. The productive fraction for most TCR beta V segments was about 87% or about 30% in an earlier analysis.

Amplification used 60 Vbeta primers and 13 Jbeta primers. Sequencing used immunoSEQ multiplex PCR; TCRdb keeps in-frame clones, though not all of them. Of approximately 160,000 clones listed, roughly 80% were seen once; the top ten hold roughly 5%. Each donor was nominally healthy when sampled (though unrecorded immune exposures were likely). The chain recombines TRBV4-3 with TRBJ1-2; 7 bases agree with TRBD1. Sequencing used PBMCs. This TCR derives from a male donor in good health and CMV-seronegative. CDR3 loop: CASSQDWDSYGYTF. CDR3 sequence (DNA): TGCGCCAGCAGCCAAGATTGGGACAGCTATGGCTACACCTTC.